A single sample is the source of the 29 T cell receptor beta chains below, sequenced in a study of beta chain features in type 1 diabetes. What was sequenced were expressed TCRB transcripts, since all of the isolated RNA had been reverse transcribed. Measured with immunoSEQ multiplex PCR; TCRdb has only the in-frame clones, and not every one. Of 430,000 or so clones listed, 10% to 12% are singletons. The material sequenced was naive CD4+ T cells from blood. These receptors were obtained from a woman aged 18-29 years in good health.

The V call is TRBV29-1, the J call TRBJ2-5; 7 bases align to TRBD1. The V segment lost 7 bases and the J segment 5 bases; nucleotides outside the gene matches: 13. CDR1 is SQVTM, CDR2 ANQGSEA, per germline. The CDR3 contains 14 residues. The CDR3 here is CSADDRALRETQYF. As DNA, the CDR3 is TGCAGCGCTGATGACAGGGCCTTAAGGGAGACCCAGTACTTC.

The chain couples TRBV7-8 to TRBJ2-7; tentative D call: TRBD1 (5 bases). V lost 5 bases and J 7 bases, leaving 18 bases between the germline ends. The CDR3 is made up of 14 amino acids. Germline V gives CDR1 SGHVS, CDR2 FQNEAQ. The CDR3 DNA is TGTGCCAGCAGCCCCAGGGCCCGATCGAGGGAGCAGTACTTC. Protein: CASSPRARSREQYF.

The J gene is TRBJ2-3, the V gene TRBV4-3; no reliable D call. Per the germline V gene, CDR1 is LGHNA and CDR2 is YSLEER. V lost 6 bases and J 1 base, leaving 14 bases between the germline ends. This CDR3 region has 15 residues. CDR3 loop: CASSKKGFGTDTQYF. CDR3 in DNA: TGCGCCAGCAGTAAGAAGGGATTTGGCACAGATACGCAGTATTTT.

CDR3 in amino acids: CASSAGTGFSNQPQHF. The CDR3 bases are TGTGCCAGCTCTGCCGGGACAGGGTTTAGCAATCAGCCCCAGCATTTT. This chain links TRBV6-8 with TRBJ1-5; 9 nucleotides align to TRBD1. After removal of 8 bases from V and 0 bases from J, the junction contained 8 bases not matched to a gene. CDR1 and CDR2 (germline): MNHGY, SAAAGT. CDR3 length: 16 amino acids.

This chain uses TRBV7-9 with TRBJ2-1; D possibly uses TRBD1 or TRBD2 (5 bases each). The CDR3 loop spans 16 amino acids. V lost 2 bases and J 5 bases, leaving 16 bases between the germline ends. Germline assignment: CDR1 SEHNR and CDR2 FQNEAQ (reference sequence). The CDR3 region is CASSLYPASGHNEQFF. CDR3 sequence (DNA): TGTGCCAGCAGCTTATACCCAGCCTCGGGACACAATGAGCAGTTCTTC.

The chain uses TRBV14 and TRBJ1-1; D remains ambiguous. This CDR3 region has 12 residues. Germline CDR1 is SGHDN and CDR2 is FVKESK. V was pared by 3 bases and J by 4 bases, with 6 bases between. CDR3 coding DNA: TGTGCCAGCAGCCATTGGGCCACTGAAGCTTTCTTT. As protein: CASSHWATEAFF.

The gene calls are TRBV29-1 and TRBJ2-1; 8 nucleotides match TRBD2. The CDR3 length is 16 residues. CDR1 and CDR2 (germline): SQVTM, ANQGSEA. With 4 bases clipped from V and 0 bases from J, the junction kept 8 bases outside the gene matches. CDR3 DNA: TGCAGCGTTGTAGGGGCGGGAGGACGCTCCTACAATGAGCAGTTCTTC. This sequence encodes CSVVGAGGRSYNEQFF.

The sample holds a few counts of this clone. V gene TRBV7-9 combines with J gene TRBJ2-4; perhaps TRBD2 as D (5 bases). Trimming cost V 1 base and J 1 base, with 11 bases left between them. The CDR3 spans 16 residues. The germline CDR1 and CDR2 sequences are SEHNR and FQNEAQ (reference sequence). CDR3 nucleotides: TGTGCCAGCAGCTTAGTTTCCCGGACTGCCAAAAACATTCAGTACTTC. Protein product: CASSLVSRTAKNIQYF.

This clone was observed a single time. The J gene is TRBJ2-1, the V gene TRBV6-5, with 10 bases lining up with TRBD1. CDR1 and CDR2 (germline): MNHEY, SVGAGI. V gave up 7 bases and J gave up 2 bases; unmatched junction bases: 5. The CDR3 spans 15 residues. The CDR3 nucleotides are TGTGCCAGCACCTGGGGGACAGGGGCCTACAATGAGCAGTTCTTC. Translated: CASTWGTGAYNEQFF.

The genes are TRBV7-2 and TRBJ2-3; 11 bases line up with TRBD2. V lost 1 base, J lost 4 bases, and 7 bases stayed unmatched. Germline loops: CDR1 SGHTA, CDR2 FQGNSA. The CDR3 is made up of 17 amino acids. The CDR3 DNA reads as TGTGCCAGCAGCTTAGATAGGCTAGCGGGAGGCTCAGATACGCAGTATTTT. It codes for CASSLDRLAGGSDTQYF.

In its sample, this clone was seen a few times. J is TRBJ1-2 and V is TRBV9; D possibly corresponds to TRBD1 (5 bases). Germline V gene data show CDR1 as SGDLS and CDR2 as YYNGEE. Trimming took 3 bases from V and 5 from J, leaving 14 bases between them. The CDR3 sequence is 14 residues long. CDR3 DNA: TGTGCCAGCAGCGAGAGCCCTCAGGGTTATGGCTACACCTTC. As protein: CASSESPQGYGYTF.

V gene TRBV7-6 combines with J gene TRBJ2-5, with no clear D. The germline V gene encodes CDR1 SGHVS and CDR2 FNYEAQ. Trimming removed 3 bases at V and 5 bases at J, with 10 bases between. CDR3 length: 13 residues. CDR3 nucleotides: TGTGCCAGCAGCTTGGGCAACCGGGAGACCCAGTACTTC. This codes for CASSLGNRETQYF. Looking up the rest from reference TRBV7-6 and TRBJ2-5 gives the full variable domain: GAGVSQSPRYKVTKRGQDVALRCDPISGHVSLYWYRQALGQGPEFLTYFNYEAQQDKSGLPNDRFSAERPEGSISTLTIQRTEQRDSAMYRCASSLGNRETQYFGPGTRLLVL.

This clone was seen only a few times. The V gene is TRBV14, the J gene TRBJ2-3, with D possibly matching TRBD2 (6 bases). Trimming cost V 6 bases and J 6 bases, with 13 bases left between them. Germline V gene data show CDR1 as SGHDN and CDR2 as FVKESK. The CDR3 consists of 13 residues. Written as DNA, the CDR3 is TGTGCCAGCAGTCGACATCGGGGGGATACGCAGTATTTT. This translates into CASSRHRGDTQYF.

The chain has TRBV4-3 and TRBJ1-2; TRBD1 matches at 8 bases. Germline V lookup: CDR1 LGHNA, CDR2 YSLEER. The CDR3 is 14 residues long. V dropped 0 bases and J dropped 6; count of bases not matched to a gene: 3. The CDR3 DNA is TGCGCCAGCAGCCAAGACAGGGGGCTGAATGGCTACACCTTC. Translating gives CASSQDRGLNGYTF.

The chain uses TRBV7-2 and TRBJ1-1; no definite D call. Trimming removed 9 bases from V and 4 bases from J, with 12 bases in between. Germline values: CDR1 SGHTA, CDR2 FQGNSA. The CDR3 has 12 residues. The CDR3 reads CASSQARTEAFF. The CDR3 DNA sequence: TGTGCCAGTAGCCAAGCTCGCACTGAAGCTTTCTTT.

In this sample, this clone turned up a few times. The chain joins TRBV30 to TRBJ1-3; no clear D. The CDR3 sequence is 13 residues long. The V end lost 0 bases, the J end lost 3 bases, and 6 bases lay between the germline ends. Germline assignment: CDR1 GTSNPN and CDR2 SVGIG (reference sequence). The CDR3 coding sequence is TGTGCCTGGAGTGTACAGTTTGGAAACACCATATATTTT. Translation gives CAWSVQFGNTIYF.

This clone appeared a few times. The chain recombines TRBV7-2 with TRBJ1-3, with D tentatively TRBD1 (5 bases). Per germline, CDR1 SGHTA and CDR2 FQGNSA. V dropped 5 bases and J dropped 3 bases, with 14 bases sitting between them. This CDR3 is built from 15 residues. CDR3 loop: CASSPGTTNGNTIYF. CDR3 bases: TGTGCCAGCAGCCCCGGGACGACCAATGGAAACACCATATATTTT.

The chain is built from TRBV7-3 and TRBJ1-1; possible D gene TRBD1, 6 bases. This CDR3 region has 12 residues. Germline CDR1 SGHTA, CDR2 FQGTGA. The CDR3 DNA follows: TGTGCAGTAGGAGGGGGAAGCACTGAAGCTTTCTTT. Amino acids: CAVGGGSTEAFF.

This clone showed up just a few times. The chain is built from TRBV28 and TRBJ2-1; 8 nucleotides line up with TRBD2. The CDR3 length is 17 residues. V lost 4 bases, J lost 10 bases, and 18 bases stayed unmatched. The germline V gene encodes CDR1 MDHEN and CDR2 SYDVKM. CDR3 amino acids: CASSWAGLASLSGEQFF. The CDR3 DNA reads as TGTGCCAGCAGTTGGGCTGGACTAGCATCCCTATCGGGGGAGCAGTTCTTC.

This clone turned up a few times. This chain's CDR3 is CASSPLLRSDDNYGYTF. In nucleotides, the CDR3 is TGCGCCAGCAGCCCTTTGCTCAGGTCTGATGATAACTATGGCTACACCTTC. This sequence joins TRBV4-1 and TRBJ1-2; D unresolved. The germline V and J ends were trimmed by 4 bases and 1 base, with 19 bases remaining between them. Germline CDR1 is MGHRA and CDR2 is YSYEKL. The CDR3 has 17 amino acids.

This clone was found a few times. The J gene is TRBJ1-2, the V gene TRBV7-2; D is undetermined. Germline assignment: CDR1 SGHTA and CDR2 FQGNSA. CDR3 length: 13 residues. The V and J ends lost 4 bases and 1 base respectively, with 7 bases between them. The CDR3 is CASSYFVNYGYTF. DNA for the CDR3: TGTGCCAGCAGCTACTTCGTTAACTATGGCTACACCTTC.

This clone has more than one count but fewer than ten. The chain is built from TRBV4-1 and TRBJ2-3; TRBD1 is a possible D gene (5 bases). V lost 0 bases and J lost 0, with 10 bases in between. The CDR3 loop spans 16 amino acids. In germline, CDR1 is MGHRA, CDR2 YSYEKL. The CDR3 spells CASSQDHQGSTDTQYF. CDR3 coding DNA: TGCGCCAGCAGCCAAGACCACCAGGGCAGCACAGATACGCAGTATTTT.

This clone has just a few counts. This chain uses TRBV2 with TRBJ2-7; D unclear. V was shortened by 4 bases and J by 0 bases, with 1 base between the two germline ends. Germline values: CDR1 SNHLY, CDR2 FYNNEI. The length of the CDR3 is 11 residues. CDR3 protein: CASSASYEQYV. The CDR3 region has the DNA TGTGCCAGCAGTGCCTCCTACGAGCAGTACGTC.

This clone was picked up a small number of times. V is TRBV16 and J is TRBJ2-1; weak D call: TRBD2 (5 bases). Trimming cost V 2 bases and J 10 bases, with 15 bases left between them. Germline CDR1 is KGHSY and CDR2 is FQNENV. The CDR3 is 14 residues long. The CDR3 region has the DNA TGTGCCAGCAGCCAACCCCCGAAATCGGGGGAGCAGTTCTTC. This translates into CASSQPPKSGEQFF.

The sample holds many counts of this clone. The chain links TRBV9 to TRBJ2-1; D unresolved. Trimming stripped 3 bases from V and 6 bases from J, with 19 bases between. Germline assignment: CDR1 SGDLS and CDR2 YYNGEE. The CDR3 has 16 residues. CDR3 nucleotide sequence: TGTGCCAGCAGCGAGCGAGGCTACCAGACAATCAATGAGCAGTTCTTC. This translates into CASSERGYQTINEQFF. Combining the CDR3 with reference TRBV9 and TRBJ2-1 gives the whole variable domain DSGVTQTPKHLITATGQRVTLRCSPRSGDLSVYWYQQSLDQGLQFLIQYYNGEERAKGNILERFSAQQFPDLHSELNLSSLELGDSALYFCASSERGYQTINEQFFGPGTRLTVL.

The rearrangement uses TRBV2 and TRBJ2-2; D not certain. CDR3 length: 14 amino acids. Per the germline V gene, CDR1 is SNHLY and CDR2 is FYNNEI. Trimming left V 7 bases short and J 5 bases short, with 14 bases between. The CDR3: CASTAGVWTGELFF. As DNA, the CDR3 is TGTGCCAGCACAGCAGGAGTGTGGACCGGGGAGCTGTTTTTT.

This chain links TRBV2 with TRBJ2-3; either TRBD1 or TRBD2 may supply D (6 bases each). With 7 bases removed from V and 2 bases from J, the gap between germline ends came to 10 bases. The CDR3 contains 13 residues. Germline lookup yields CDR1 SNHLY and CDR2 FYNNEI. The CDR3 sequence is CASNRGHTDTQYF. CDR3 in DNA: TGTGCCAGCAATCGGGGGCACACAGATACGCAGTATTTT.

The CDR3 nucleotides are TGTGCCACCAGCAGAGACAGGGAAGAGACCCAGTACTTC. This translates into CATSRDREETQYF. This rearrangement joins TRBV15 to TRBJ2-5, with D perhaps matching TRBD1 (5 bases). This CDR3 spans 13 amino acids. V lost 0 bases to trimming and J lost 3 bases, with 5 bases between them. The germline CDR1 and CDR2 sequences are LNHNV and YYDKDF (reference sequence).

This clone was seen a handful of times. The CDR3 sequence is CAWRLNRADTQYF. The DNA of the CDR3 is TGTGCCTGGAGGTTAAATAGGGCAGATACGCAGTATTTT. The genes are TRBV30 and TRBJ2-3; D is undetermined. In germline, CDR1 is GTSNPN, CDR2 SVGIG (reference sequence). There are 13 residues in the CDR3. Trimming removed 3 bases from V and 4 bases from J, with 11 bases in between.